The 27 T cell receptor beta chains listed next were all sequenced from one sample in a study of T cell responses to AZD1222 COVID-19 vaccine. Repertoires were generated with immunoSEQ multiplex PCR, while TCRdb's copy carries only in-frame clones and drops some. The data hold 150,000 to 200,000 clones, with 70% to 90% observed a single time. The sample consisted of peripheral blood, taken on day 0 of AZD1222 vaccination. These receptors all come from an adult in good health.

The V call is TRBV6-6, the J call TRBJ1-2, with D possibly TRBD1 on 6 matching bases. The CDR3 totals 13 residues. CDR1 and CDR2 (germline): MNHNY, SVGAGI (reference sequence). Trimming removed 5 bases from V and 4 bases from J, with 11 bases in between. As DNA, the CDR3 is TGTGCCAGCAGTACAGGGAAAAGCTATGGCTACACCTTC. As protein: CASSTGKSYGYTF.

In this sample, this clone turned up a few times. The rearrangement uses TRBV2 and TRBJ1-6, with a weak D call TRBD1 (5 bases). The V gene's germline CDR1 is SNHLY and CDR2 FYNNEI. The CDR3 covers 16 residues. The ends were cut back, 3 bases at V and 4 bases at J, with 13 bases in the middle. DNA of the CDR3: TGTGCCAGCAGTGAGTCTAGGGGTAATTATAATTCACCCCTCCACTTT. It specifies CASSESRGNYNSPLHF.

V gene TRBV29-1 combines with J gene TRBJ1-2, with D tentatively TRBD1 (6 bases). Germline lookup yields CDR1 SQVTM and CDR2 ANQGSEA. CDR3 length: 14 residues. V was clipped by 0 bases and J by 6 bases, with 14 bases between them. CDR3 protein: CSVEEVTGANGYTF. In nucleotides, the CDR3 is TGCAGCGTTGAAGAAGTTACGGGGGCGAATGGCTACACCTTC.

The rearrangement uses TRBV28 and TRBJ2-5; 10 bases match TRBD2. Germline loops: CDR1 MDHEN, CDR2 SYDVKM. Trimming removed 5 bases from V and 4 bases from J; junction bases left unmatched: 7. The CDR3 loop spans 15 amino acids. CDR3 protein: CASSRSGGATETQYF. DNA for the CDR3: TGTGCCAGCAGTAGGAGCGGGGGGGCCACAGAGACCCAGTACTTC.

The rearrangement joins TRBV2 to TRBJ1-2; a weak D match, TRBD1 (6 bases). This CDR3 has 14 residues. From germline, CDR1 is SNHLY and CDR2 FYNNEI. V was cut by 1 base and J by 4 bases, with 10 bases left in between. The CDR3 DNA follows: TGTGCCAGCAGTGAAGAGGCGGGGGCCTATGGCTACACCTTC. Its translation is CASSEEAGAYGYTF.

The chain links TRBV7-2 to TRBJ2-7, with D perhaps TRBD2 (6 bases). From germline, CDR1 is SGHTA and CDR2 FQGNSA. The V end lost 5 bases, the J end lost 0 bases, and 11 bases lay between the germline ends. This CDR3 contains 14 residues. In nucleotides, the CDR3 is TGTGCCAGCAGCCCGGCGGGGAGCTCCTACGAGCAGTACTTC. Its protein is CASSPAGSSYEQYF.

The J gene is TRBJ1-2, the V gene TRBV2, with no clear D. The CDR3 loop spans 14 amino acids. V lost 4 bases and J lost 0, with 9 bases in between. Germline values: CDR1 SNHLY, CDR2 FYNNEI. CDR3 sequence: CASSGRTANYGYTF. CDR3 bases: TGTGCCAGCAGTGGCCGGACGGCTAACTATGGCTACACCTTC. Using reference TRBV2 and TRBJ1-2 for the parts outside the CDR3, the full variable domain is EPEVTQTPSHQVTQMGQEVILRCVPISNHLYFYWYRQILGQKVEFLVSFYNNEISEKSEIFDDQFSVERPDGSNFTLKIRSTKLEDSAMYFCASSGRTANYGYTFGSGTRLTVV.

This chain joins TRBV14 and TRBJ2-7; TRBD2 agrees at 9 bases. Germline V CDR1 and CDR2: SGHDN, FVKESK. The CDR3 is made up of 13 amino acids. The ends lost 3 bases at V and 6 bases at J; junction bases unmatched: 3. In DNA form, the CDR3 reads TGTGCCAGCAGCCAGGTAGCGGGGGCCGAGCAGTACTTC. This translates into CASSQVAGAEQYF.

The chain employs TRBV24-1 and TRBJ2-5; no reliable D call. Trimming removed 2 bases from V and 5 bases from J, with 8 bases in between. The germline V gene has CDR1 KGHDR and CDR2 SFDVKD. The CDR3 has 13 residues. This CDR3 is CATSDSGSETQYF. CDR3 in DNA: TGTGCCACCAGTGATTCCGGCTCGGAGACCCAGTACTTC.

The V and J genes are TRBV27 and TRBJ2-1, with 7 bases that match TRBD2. This CDR3 comprises 15 residues. Germline V gives CDR1 MNHEY, CDR2 SMNVEV (reference sequence). With 8 bases clipped from V and 9 bases from J, the junction kept 16 bases outside the gene matches. The CDR3 loop is CASASGSFHTLEQFF. The CDR3 nucleotides are TGTGCCAGCGCTAGCGGCTCTTTCCATACTCTTGAGCAGTTCTTC.

This chain links TRBV27 with TRBJ2-7; 12 bases are a match to TRBD1. V shed 0 bases and J 2 bases; nucleotides not matched to a gene: 2. CDR3 length: 16 residues. Per germline, CDR1 MNHEY and CDR2 SMNVEV (reference sequence). The CDR3, as DNA: TGTGCCAGCAGTTTATCGTGGGACAGGGGGCCCTACGAGCAGTACTTC. Protein: CASSLSWDRGPYEQYF.

This rearrangement joins TRBV9 to TRBJ1-1; the D gene is possibly TRBD1 (6 bases). CDR3 length: 14 residues. Germline lookup yields CDR1 SGDLS and CDR2 YYNGEE. V lost 3 bases to trimming and J lost 10 bases, with 19 bases between them. CDR3 amino acids: CASSARTEAPRAFF. Written as DNA, the CDR3 is TGTGCCAGCAGCGCCCGGACAGAGGCTCCGCGAGCTTTCTTT.

The chain couples TRBV25-1 to TRBJ2-3; D may correspond to TRBD1 or TRBD2 (5 bases each). V lost 5 bases, J lost 5 bases, and 14 bases lay in between. The CDR3 runs 14 residues. Germline loops: CDR1 MGHDK, CDR2 SYGVNS. CDR3 protein: CASSRRGAEDTQYF. CDR3 DNA: TGTGCCAGCAGTAGACGGGGCGCAGAAGATACGCAGTATTTT.

The genes are TRBV5-1 and TRBJ1-1; D unclear. Trimming pared 5 bases from V and 0 bases from J, leaving 11 bases between. Looked up from germline, CDR1 is SGHRS and CDR2 is YFSETQ. This CDR3 has 14 residues. The CDR3 loop is CASRGRAVNTEAFF. CDR3 DNA: TGCGCCAGCAGGGGCCGGGCAGTGAACACTGAAGCTTTCTTT.

The chain employs TRBV5-4 and TRBJ1-6; 8 bases agree with TRBD1. Per germline, CDR1 SGHNT and CDR2 YYREEE (reference sequence). CDR3 length: 14 residues. After removal of 0 bases from V and 8 bases from J, the junction contained 1 base not matched to a gene. The CDR3 DNA is TGTGCCAGCAGCTTGGCGACAGGGGATTCACCCCTCCACTTT. Amino acid sequence: CASSLATGDSPLHF.

The V call is TRBV28, the J call TRBJ1-2, with D hard to call. Trimming removed 8 bases at V and 4 bases at J, with 17 bases between. The CDR3 runs 14 residues. Germline CDR1 is MDHEN and CDR2 is SYDVKM. The CDR3 nucleotides read TGTGCCAGCCGCTCGGCGGGCTTGAGCTATGGCTACACCTTC. Translated, it gives CASRSAGLSYGYTF.

DNA for the CDR3: TGTGCCAGCTCTATGGGACAGGCGTTACGGAATGAAAAACTGTTTTTT. This encodes CASSMGQALRNEKLFF. The chain combines TRBV18 with TRBJ1-4, with TRBD1 matching 8 bases. V trimming: 6 bases; J trimming: 5 bases; junction bases outside the gene matches: 11. The CDR3 has 16 amino acids. The germline V gene encodes CDR1 KGHSH and CDR2 LQKENI.

J is TRBJ2-7 and V is TRBV29-1, with 10 nucleotides matching TRBD1. Trimming removed 5 bases from V and 1 base from J; junction bases left unmatched: 5. There are 14 residues in the CDR3. CDR1 and CDR2 from the germline V gene are SQVTM and ANQGSEA. CDR3 DNA sequence: TGCAGCGTTTATTGGACAGGGGGGTCCTACGAGCAGTACTTC. Translating it yields CSVYWTGGSYEQYF.

V and J are TRBV2 and TRBJ1-2; D possibly corresponds to TRBD1 (6 bases). V lost 7 bases to trimming and J lost 12 bases, with 12 bases between them. From germline, CDR1 is SNHLY and CDR2 FYNNEI. The length of the CDR3 is 10 residues. The CDR3: CASTEGVNTF. DNA for the CDR3: TGTGCCAGCACCGAGGGGGTAAACACCTTC.

This chain's CDR3 is CASKPPGQLNTGELFF. The CDR3 DNA is TGTGCCAGTAAACCTCCGGGACAGCTGAACACCGGGGAGCTGTTTTTT. The chain combines TRBV19 with TRBJ2-2; 7 nucleotides align to TRBD1. CDR1 and CDR2 (germline): LNHDA, SQIVND (reference sequence). V shed 7 bases, J shed 1 base, and the junction held 9 bases outside the gene matches. This CDR3 has 16 residues.

The chain couples TRBV11-3 to TRBJ2-7; TRBD2 matches at 8 bases. CDR3 length: 14 residues. V was pared by 5 bases and J by 5 bases, with 8 bases of the junction left unmatched. The germline gives CDR1 SGHNT, CDR2 YENEEA. CDR3: CASSLRGGSHEQYF. For the CDR3, the DNA is TGTGCCAGCAGCCTCCGCGGGGGGTCGCACGAGCAGTACTTC.

The V call is TRBV7-2, the J call TRBJ2-3; D is unresolved. The length of the CDR3 is 14 residues. Germline assignment: CDR1 SGHTA and CDR2 FQGNSA. Trimming stripped 3 bases from V and 3 bases from J, with 10 bases between. CDR3 DNA: TGTGCCAGCAGCTTCTCGGACCAAACAGATACGCAGTATTTT. As protein: CASSFSDQTDTQYF.

Points on this clone: Other nucleotide sequences from this sample produce the same CDR3. This rearrangement joins TRBV18 to TRBJ2-7; TRBD1 might be the D (5 bases). From germline, CDR1 is KGHSH and CDR2 LQKENI. The ends were cut back, 4 bases at V and 4 bases at J, with 5 bases in the middle. This CDR3 is built from 11 residues. CDR3 DNA: TGTGCCAGCTCACAGGGGTACGAGCAGTACTTC. This codes for CASSQGYEQYF.

The chain has TRBV24-1 and TRBJ1-5; 7 nucleotides match TRBD1. Germline lookup yields CDR1 KGHDR and CDR2 SFDVKD. After removal of 4 bases from V and 1 base from J, the junction contained 3 bases not matched to a gene. The CDR3 is made up of 15 amino acids. CDR3 DNA sequence: TGTGCCACCAGTGACCCACAGGGGAGCAATCAGCCCCAGCATTTT. It encodes CATSDPQGSNQPQHF.

The chain uses TRBV6-2 or TRBV6-3 and TRBJ1-1; maybe TRBD1 (6 bases). This CDR3 has 14 residues. V dropped 3 bases and J dropped 6 bases, with 14 bases sitting between them. Germline values: CDR1 MNHEY, CDR2 SVGEGT. DNA of the CDR3: TGTGCCAGCAGTTATAAGCAGGGGAGGGCTGAAGCTTTCTTT. This translates into CASSYKQGRAEAFF.

The CDR3: CASSPGQGAWETQYF. CDR3 DNA sequence: TGCGCCAGCAGCCCCGGACAGGGGGCTTGGGAGACCCAGTACTTC. This rearrangement joins TRBV5-1 to TRBJ2-5; 11 bases agree with TRBD1. V was pared by 4 bases and J by 5 bases, with 7 bases of the junction left unmatched. The CDR3 extends over 15 amino acids. Looked up from germline, CDR1 is SGHRS and CDR2 is YFSETQ.

The V call is TRBV5-5, the J call TRBJ2-7, with D possibly being TRBD1 (6 bases). The CDR3 loop spans 16 amino acids. Germline-derived CDR1 and CDR2 are SGHKS and YYEKEE (reference sequence). V shed 2 bases and J shed 2 bases, with 17 bases lying between them. Here the CDR3 DNA reads TGTGCCAGCAGCTTCGGGGCGGACAGAGGAACCTACGAGCAGTACTTC. Protein product: CASSFGADRGTYEQYF.